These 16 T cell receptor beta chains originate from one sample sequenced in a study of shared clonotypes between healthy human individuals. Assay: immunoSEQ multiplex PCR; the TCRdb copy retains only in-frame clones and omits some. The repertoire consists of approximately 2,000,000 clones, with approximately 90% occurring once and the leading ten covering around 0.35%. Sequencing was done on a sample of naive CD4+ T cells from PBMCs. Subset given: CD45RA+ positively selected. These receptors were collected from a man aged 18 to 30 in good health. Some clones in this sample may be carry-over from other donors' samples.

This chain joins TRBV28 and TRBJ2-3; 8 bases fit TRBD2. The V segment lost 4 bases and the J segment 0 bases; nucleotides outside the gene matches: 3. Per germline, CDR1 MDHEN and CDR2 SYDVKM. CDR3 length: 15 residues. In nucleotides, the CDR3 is TGTGCCAGCAGTTCGGGGGGGGCCAGCACAGATACGCAGTATTTT. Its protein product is CASSSGGASTDTQYF.

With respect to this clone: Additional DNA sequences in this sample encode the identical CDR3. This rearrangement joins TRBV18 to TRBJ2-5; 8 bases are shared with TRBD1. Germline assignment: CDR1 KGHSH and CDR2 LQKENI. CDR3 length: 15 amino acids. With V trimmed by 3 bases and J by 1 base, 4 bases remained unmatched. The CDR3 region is CASSPSGGPQETQYF. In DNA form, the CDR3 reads TGTGCCAGCTCACCCTCAGGGGGCCCCCAAGAGACCCAGTACTTC.

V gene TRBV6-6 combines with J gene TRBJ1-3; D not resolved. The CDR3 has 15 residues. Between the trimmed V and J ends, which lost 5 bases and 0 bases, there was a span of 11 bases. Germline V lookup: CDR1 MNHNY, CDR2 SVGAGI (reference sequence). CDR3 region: CASSQLSRSGNTIYF. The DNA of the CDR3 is TGTGCCAGCAGTCAACTATCCCGCTCTGGAAACACCATATATTTT.

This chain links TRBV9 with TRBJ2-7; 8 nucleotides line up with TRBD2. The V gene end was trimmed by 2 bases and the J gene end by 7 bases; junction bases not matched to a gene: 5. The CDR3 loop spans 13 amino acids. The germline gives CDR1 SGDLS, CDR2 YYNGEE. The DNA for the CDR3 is TGTGCCAGCAGCGTTTTAGCGGGAAGTGAGCAGTACTTC. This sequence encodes CASSVLAGSEQYF. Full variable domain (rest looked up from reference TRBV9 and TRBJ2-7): DSGVTQTPKHLITATGQRVTLRCSPRSGDLSVYWYQQSLDQGLQFLIQYYNGEERAKGNILERFSAQQFPDLHSELNLSSLELGDSALYFCASSVLAGSEQYFGPGTRLTVT.

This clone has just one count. CDR3 coding DNA: TGTGCCAGCTCACCATCCCTTACCGAGACCCAGTACTTC. It codes for CASSPSLTETQYF. V usage is TRBV18 and J usage is TRBJ2-5; D remains unclear. The CDR3 is 13 amino acids. Per germline, CDR1 KGHSH and CDR2 LQKENI. The V end lost 2 bases, the J end lost 5 bases, and 9 bases lay between the germline ends.

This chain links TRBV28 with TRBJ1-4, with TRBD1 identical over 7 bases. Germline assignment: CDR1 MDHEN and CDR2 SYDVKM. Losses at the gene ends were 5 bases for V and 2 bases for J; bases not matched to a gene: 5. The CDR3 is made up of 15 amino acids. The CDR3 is CASSLGTVTNEKLFF. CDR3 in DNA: TGTGCCAGCAGTCTTGGGACAGTCACTAATGAAAAACTGTTTTTT.

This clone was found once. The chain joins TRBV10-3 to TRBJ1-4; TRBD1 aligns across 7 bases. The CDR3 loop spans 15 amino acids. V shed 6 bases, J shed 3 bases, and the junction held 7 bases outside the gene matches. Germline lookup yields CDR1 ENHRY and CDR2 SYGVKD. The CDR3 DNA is TGTGCCATCAGGGGGGCCGGGACAGCTAATGAAAAACTGTTTTTT. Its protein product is CAIRGAGTANEKLFF.

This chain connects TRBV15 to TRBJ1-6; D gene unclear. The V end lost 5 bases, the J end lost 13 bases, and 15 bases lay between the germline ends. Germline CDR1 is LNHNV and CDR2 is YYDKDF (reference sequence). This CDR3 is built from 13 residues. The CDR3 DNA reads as TGTGCCACCAGCTCCAGGACCTCCACCCCCCTCCACTTT. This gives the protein CATSSRTSTPLHF.

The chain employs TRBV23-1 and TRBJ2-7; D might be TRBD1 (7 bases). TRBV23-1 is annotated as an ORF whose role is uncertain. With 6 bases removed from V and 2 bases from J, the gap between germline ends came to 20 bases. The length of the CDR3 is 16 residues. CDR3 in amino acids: CASRQSAGQFPYEQYF. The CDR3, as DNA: TGCGCCAGCAGACAGAGCGCGGGACAGTTTCCCTACGAGCAGTACTTC.

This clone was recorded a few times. This CDR3 is CASSRRAGRSTEAFF. CDR3 nucleotide sequence: TGTGCCAGCAGCCGGAGGGCAGGGCGCAGCACTGAAGCTTTCTTT. The chain uses TRBV5-8 and TRBJ1-1; D is perhaps TRBD1 (5 bases). Germline loops: CDR1 SGHTS, CDR2 YDEGEE. This CDR3 contains 15 residues. The V end was cut by 4 bases, the J end by 4 bases, with 17 bases between.

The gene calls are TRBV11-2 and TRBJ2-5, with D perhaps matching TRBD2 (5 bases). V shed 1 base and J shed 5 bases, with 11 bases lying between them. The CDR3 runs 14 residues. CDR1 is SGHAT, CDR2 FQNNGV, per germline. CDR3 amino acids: CASSLAGIRETQYF. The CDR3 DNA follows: TGTGCCAGCAGCTTAGCCGGGATACGGGAGACCCAGTACTTC.

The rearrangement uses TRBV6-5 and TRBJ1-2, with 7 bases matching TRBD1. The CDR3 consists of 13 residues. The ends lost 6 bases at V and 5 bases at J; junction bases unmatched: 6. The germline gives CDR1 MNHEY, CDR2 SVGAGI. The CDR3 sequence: CASREGQWYGYTF. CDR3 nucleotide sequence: TGTGCCAGCAGGGAGGGACAGTGGTATGGCTACACCTTC.

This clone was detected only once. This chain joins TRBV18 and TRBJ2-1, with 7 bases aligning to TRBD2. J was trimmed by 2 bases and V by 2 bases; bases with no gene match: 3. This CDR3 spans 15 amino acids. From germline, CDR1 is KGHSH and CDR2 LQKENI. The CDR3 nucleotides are TGTGCCAGCTCACCAATCGGGACTACCTACAATGAGCAGTTCTTC. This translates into CASSPIGTTYNEQFF.

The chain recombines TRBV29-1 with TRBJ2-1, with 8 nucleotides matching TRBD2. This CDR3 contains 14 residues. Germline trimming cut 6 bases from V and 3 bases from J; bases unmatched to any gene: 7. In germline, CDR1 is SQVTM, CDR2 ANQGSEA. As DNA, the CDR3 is TGCAGCGTCGCGACTAGCGACCTCTACAATGAGCAGTTCTTC. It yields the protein CSVATSDLYNEQFF.

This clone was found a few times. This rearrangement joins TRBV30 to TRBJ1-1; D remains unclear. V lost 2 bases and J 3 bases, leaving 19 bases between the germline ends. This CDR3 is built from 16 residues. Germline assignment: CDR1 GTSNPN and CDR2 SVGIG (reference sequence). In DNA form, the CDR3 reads TGTGCCTGGAGTATCAACCGGTTGAGGTCGTACACTGAAGCTTTCTTT. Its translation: CAWSINRLRSYTEAFF.

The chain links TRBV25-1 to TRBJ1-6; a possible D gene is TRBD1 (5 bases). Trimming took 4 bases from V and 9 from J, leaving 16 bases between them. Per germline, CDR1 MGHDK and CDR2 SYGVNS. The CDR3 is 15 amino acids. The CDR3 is CASSASQGEASPLHF. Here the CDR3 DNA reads TGTGCCAGCAGTGCGTCGCAGGGCGAGGCTTCACCCCTCCACTTT.